The clone carrying this T cell receptor beta chain showed up just once. Clones were read by immunoSEQ multiplex PCR, and TCRdb kept only the in-frame ones, dropping some. The sample holds 90,000 or so clones, about 87% seen once. This sample was included in a study of control samples from healthy donors and cancer patients. Germline V gene data show CDR1 as LGHNA and CDR2 as YSLEER. This CDR3 is 17 amino acids long. Trimming removed 0 bases from V and 6 bases from J, with 17 bases in between. The source of this sequence is a woman aged 65 to 85 in good health. The rearrangement links TRBV4-3 to TRBJ2-2; D not certain. Sequencing was performed on blood. This CDR3 reads CASSQEAPFIGSGELFF. In nucleotides, the CDR3 is TGCGCCAGCAGCCAAGAGGCTCCTTTTATAGGGTCCGGGGAGCTGTTTTTT.